A single sample gave rise to the 21 T cell receptor beta chains below, sequenced in a study of CD8 T cells in ankylosing spondylitis. Findings and caveats of the study: A TCR beta motif of several highly homologous variants seemed to mark ankylosing spondylitis blood.

TCRdb fed the 5' RACE reads into MiXCR, producing one record per CDR3 protein. The sample yields under 850,000 distinct CDR3 sequences, around a fifth seen once. These TCRs are of unknown antigen specificity. The sequenced sample consisted of blood, either unsorted or a sorted T cell fraction (not recorded which). The source of these receptors is a male donor with ankylosing spondylitis.

This clonotype showed up just a few times. This rearrangement joins TRBV2 to TRBJ1-1; D perhaps matches TRBD1 (5 bases). Germline CDR1 and CDR2: SNHLY and FYNNEI. This CDR3 region has 14 residues. V lost 6 bases and J lost 5, with 16 bases in between. The CDR3 DNA is TGTGCCAGCAGGTGGGGGGGTGAAGGGACTGAAGCTTTCTTT. Translation: CASRWGGEGTEAFF.

This clonotype was picked up a small number of times. The chain has TRBV7-3 and TRBJ2-3; 8 bases map to TRBD1. Germline V gene lookup returns CDR1 SGHTA and CDR2 FQGTGA. The length of the CDR3 is 13 residues. Trimming removed 6 bases from V and 8 bases from J; junction bases left unmatched: 7. CDR3 sequence: CASRLIQGGTQYF. Written as DNA, the CDR3 is TGTGCCAGCAGACTTATACAGGGGGGTACGCAGTATTTT.

The table lists this clonotype with many counts. For the CDR3, the DNA is TGCGCCAGCAGCTTGGCCGGGGACAGGGGGATCCACGAGCAGTACTTC. Residues: CASSLAGDRGIHEQYF. V and J are TRBV5-1 and TRBJ2-7; 11 positions match TRBD1. V was pared by 0 bases and J by 5 bases, with 7 bases of the junction left unmatched. The CDR3 extends over 16 amino acids. Germline V gene sequence: CDR1 SGHRS, CDR2 YFSETQ.

This clonotype was detected many times. The J gene is TRBJ2-1, the V gene TRBV9; TRBD2 matches 9 bases. CDR1 is SGDLS and CDR2 is YYNGEE in the germline V gene. This CDR3 is 15 amino acids long. After removal of 5 bases from V and 2 bases from J, the junction contained 5 bases not matched to a gene. The CDR3 DNA sequence: TGTGCCAGCAGTTCCTCTAGCGGGGCCTACAATGAGCAGTTCTTC. Residues: CASSSSSGAYNEQFF.

This clonotype was found a few times. The chain employs TRBV28 and TRBJ2-1; 8 positions agree with TRBD2. The junction had 7 bases not matched to a gene; V was cut back by 6 bases and J by 12 bases. There are 12 residues in the CDR3. Germline V gives CDR1 MDHEN, CDR2 SYDVKM. The CDR3 here is CASRPTSGPQFF. As DNA, the CDR3 is TGTGCCAGCAGACCTACTAGCGGACCGCAGTTCTTC.

The chain links TRBV20-1 to TRBJ2-4; no clear D gene. V gave up 5 bases and J gave up 9 bases, with 17 bases separating them. CDR3 length equals 13 residues. Germline lookup yields CDR1 DFQATT and CDR2 SNEGSKA (reference sequence). The CDR3 protein is CSAVDLPVGIQYF. The DNA of the CDR3 is TGCAGTGCTGTTGACCTACCGGTGGGCATTCAGTACTTC.

The gene calls are TRBV5-1 and TRBJ2-5; 7 nucleotides line up with TRBD1. J gave up 5 bases and V 4 bases, and 8 bases lay outside the gene matches. The CDR3 length is 14 residues. CDR1 and CDR2 from the germline V gene are SGHRS and YFSETQ. Written as DNA, the CDR3 is TGCGCCAGCAGCCCTACGACAGGGTTGGAGACCCAGTACTTC. This gives the protein CASSPTTGLETQYF.

This clonotype was found a few times. CDR3 residues: CASSLVTGNNEKLFF. In nucleotides, the CDR3 is TGCGCCAGCAGCTTGGTGACAGGGAATAATGAAAAACTGTTTTTT. This sequence joins TRBV5-1 and TRBJ1-4; 7 positions match TRBD1. The junction had 3 bases not matched to a gene; V was cut back by 0 bases and J by 4 bases. Germline values: CDR1 SGHRS, CDR2 YFSETQ. The CDR3 extends over 15 amino acids. Variable domain in full (rest from reference TRBV5-1 and TRBJ1-4): KAGVTQTPRYLIKTRGQQVTLSCSPISGHRSVSWYQQTPGQGLQFLFEYFSETQRNKGNFPGRFSGRQFSNSRSEMNVSTLELGDSALYLCASSLVTGNNEKLFFGSGTQLSVL.

This clonotype was seen a few times. The V gene is TRBV4-1, the J gene TRBJ2-7; 7 bases agree with TRBD1. This CDR3 is 14 amino acids long. V shed 2 bases and J 3 bases; nucleotides not matched to a gene: 4. Germline CDR1 MGHRA, CDR2 YSYEKL. The CDR3 DNA follows: TGCGCCAGCAGCCAAACCACAGGGGTCTACGAGCAGTACTTC. It encodes CASSQTTGVYEQYF.

This clonotype was detected only a few times. The chain recombines TRBV11-1 with TRBJ1-1, with a weak D call TRBD1 (5 bases). Trimming removed 5 bases from V and 0 bases from J, with 22 bases in between. The CDR3 sequence is 18 residues long. Germline CDR1 and CDR2: SGHAT and FQDESV (reference sequence). CDR3 region: CASSLKGPIHDMNTEAFF. The CDR3 nucleotides read TGTGCCAGCAGCCTAAAGGGGCCAATACACGACATGAACACTGAAGCTTTCTTT.

This chain joins TRBV7-9 and TRBJ1-4, with 8 bases lining up with TRBD1. Trimming took 3 bases from V and 6 from J; bases not matched to a gene: 3. Germline CDR1 and CDR2: SEHNR and FQNEAQ (reference sequence). The CDR3 has 14 amino acids. CDR3 sequence: CASSFRGQDEKLFF. CDR3 sequence (DNA): TGTGCCAGCAGCTTCAGGGGGCAAGATGAAAAACTGTTTTTT.

V gene TRBV20-1 combines with J gene TRBJ1-5, with D perhaps TRBD1 (6 bases). The CDR3 extends over 13 amino acids. The V gene's germline CDR1 is DFQATT and CDR2 SNEGSKA (reference sequence). The V end was cut by 6 bases, the J end by 1 base, with 10 bases between. CDR3 sequence reads: CSAKQGSNQPQHF. Written as DNA, the CDR3 is TGCAGTGCCAAACAGGGAAGCAATCAGCCCCAGCATTTT.

This clonotype was recorded a few times. This rearrangement joins TRBV11-1 to TRBJ2-5; 8 bases fit TRBD2. This CDR3 is 15 amino acids long. V was pared by 2 bases and J by 2 bases, with 4 bases of the junction left unmatched. Per the germline V gene, CDR1 is SGHAT and CDR2 is FQDESV (reference sequence). CDR3 protein: CASSLFTSGQETQYF. CDR3 sequence (DNA): TGTGCCAGCAGCTTATTCACTAGCGGACAAGAGACCCAGTACTTC.

This clonotype was counted a few times. The CDR3 DNA reads TGTGCCACCCTAAAGGATAGTTTAGAGGATGGCTACACCTTC. Translated, it gives CATLKDSLEDGYTF. J is TRBJ1-2 and V is TRBV2; D remains ambiguous. The germline CDR1 and CDR2 sequences are SNHLY and FYNNEI. V was pared by 10 bases and J by 6 bases, with 21 bases between. The CDR3 consists of 14 residues. The full variable domain, its missing parts supplied by reference TRBV2 and TRBJ1-2, is EPEVTQTPSHQVTQMGQEVILRCVPISNHLYFYWYRQILGQKVEFLVSFYNNEISEKSEIFDDQFSVERPDGSNFTLKIRSTKLEDSAMYFCATLKDSLEDGYTFGSGTRLTVV.

The chain uses TRBV9 and TRBJ2-5, with D perhaps matching TRBD2 (6 bases). V shed 0 bases and J shed 4 bases, with 16 bases lying between them. Germline loops: CDR1 SGDLS, CDR2 YYNGEE. This CDR3 has 16 residues. The CDR3 spells CASSVVGTPALETQYF. CDR3 nucleotides: TGTGCCAGCAGCGTAGTGGGGACTCCGGCCCTAGAGACCCAGTACTTC.

This clonotype was picked up a small number of times. The chain is built from TRBV9 and TRBJ2-7, with 8 bases identical to TRBD2. Germline CDR1 is SGDLS and CDR2 is YYNGEE. The V and J ends lost 0 bases and 3 bases, in that order; junction bases with no gene match: 2. CDR3 length: 14 residues. CDR3 sequence (DNA): TGTGCCAGCAGCGTAGCCGGGACTAGCTACGAGCAGTACTTC. This codes for CASSVAGTSYEQYF.

J is TRBJ2-3 and V is TRBV29-1, with no clear D. The CDR3 sequence is 11 residues long. The germline V and J ends were trimmed by 4 bases and 5 bases, with 7 bases remaining between them. CDR1 is SQVTM and CDR2 is ANQGSEA in the germline V gene. The DNA for the CDR3 is TGCAGCGTTGCCCGGGTAGATACGCAGTATTTT. Translated, it gives CSVARVDTQYF.

This clonotype was seen once. This rearrangement joins TRBV5-1 to TRBJ2-3; unclear D gene. The germline V gene has CDR1 SGHRS and CDR2 YFSETQ. This CDR3 is built from 12 residues. Trimming removed 4 bases from V and 4 bases from J, with 7 bases in between. The CDR3 nucleotides are TGCGCCAGCAGCGCCCCGGCAGATACGCAGTATTTT. Its protein product is CASSAPADTQYF.

This chain connects TRBV20-1 to TRBJ2-1; D perhaps matches TRBD1 (7 bases). Germline CDR1 and CDR2: DFQATT and SNEGSKA (reference sequence). The CDR3 runs 16 residues. Trimming stripped 4 bases from V and 0 bases from J, with 16 bases between. The CDR3 protein is CSANGGTASSYNEQFF. CDR3 nucleotides: TGCAGTGCTAATGGAGGGACAGCTAGCTCCTACAATGAGCAGTTCTTC.

This clonotype was counted a few times. V is TRBV15 and J is TRBJ2-7; weak D call: TRBD1 (6 bases). Between the trimmed V and J ends, which lost 8 bases and 0 bases, there was a span of 17 bases. This CDR3 spans 15 amino acids. The V gene's germline CDR1 is LNHNV and CDR2 YYDKDF (reference sequence). CDR3 loop: CATSAPGESSYEQYF. CDR3 DNA sequence: TGTGCCACCTCTGCGCCAGGGGAGAGCTCCTACGAGCAGTACTTC.

In this sample, this clonotype turned up a few times. The rearrangement joins TRBV5-1 to TRBJ2-1; 12 positions match TRBD2. V gave up 0 bases and J gave up 7 bases; unmatched junction bases: 8. CDR3 size: 17 residues. Germline lookup yields CDR1 SGHRS and CDR2 YFSETQ. CDR3 sequence: CASSLVASGRARNEQFF. The CDR3 nucleotides are TGCGCCAGCAGCTTGGTAGCTAGCGGGAGGGCCAGGAATGAGCAGTTCTTC.